The next 19 T cell receptor beta chains were all read from a single sample in a study of cytomegalovirus exposure and HLA in healthy donors. Amplification used 60 Vbeta primers and 13 Jbeta primers. Assay used: immunoSEQ multiplex PCR; TCRdb lists only in-frame clones, some missing. The repertoire consists of 55,000 to 65,000 clones, with approximately 83% occurring once and the leading ten covering roughly 10%. Sequencing used PBMCs. Every receptor here comes from a female donor in good health and CMV-seronegative.

This chain uses TRBV27 with TRBJ2-3; 9 bases fit TRBD2. Germline-derived CDR1 and CDR2 are MNHEY and SMNVEV (reference sequence). The ends lost 3 bases at V and 1 base at J; junction bases unmatched: 2. The CDR3 spans 15 residues. CDR3 in amino acids: CASSFLAGGTDTQYF. DNA for the CDR3: TGTGCCAGCAGTTTTTTAGCGGGAGGCACAGATACGCAGTATTTT.

As DNA, the CDR3 is TGTGCCAGTAGTATAGCCCCTGGACAAACCTACGAGCAGTACTTC. Translated: CASSIAPGQTYEQYF. The rearrangement links TRBV19 to TRBJ2-7; D is perhaps TRBD1 (5 bases). V was cut by 1 base and J by 2 bases, with 12 bases left in between. The CDR3 spans 15 residues. The V gene's germline CDR1 is LNHDA and CDR2 SQIVND (reference sequence).

This chain joins TRBV15 and TRBJ2-7; tentative D call: TRBD2 (6 bases). The V gene lost 3 bases and the J gene lost 2 bases, with 11 bases spanning the gap. This CDR3 region has 14 residues. The germline gives CDR1 LNHNV, CDR2 YYDKDF (reference sequence). Here the CDR3 reads CATSRDYTTYEQYF. CDR3 DNA sequence: TGTGCCACCAGCAGGGACTATACAACCTACGAGCAGTACTTC.

The chain carries TRBV6-1 and TRBJ1-1, with unresolved D. Germline values: CDR1 MNHNS, CDR2 SASEGT. V lost 5 bases and J lost 1, with 8 bases in between. The CDR3 consists of 13 residues. As DNA, the CDR3 is TGTGCCAGCAGTCAGACACCGAACACTGAAGCTTTCTTT. Translating gives CASSQTPNTEAFF.

V is TRBV7-9 and J is TRBJ2-7; 11 nucleotides match TRBD2. The CDR3 runs 13 residues. Germline CDR1 and CDR2: SEHNR and FQNEAQ (reference sequence). Trimming took 9 bases from V and 0 from J; bases not matched to a gene: 1. The CDR3 sequence: CASTSGSSYEQYF. The CDR3 nucleotides are TGTGCCAGTACTAGCGGGAGCTCCTACGAGCAGTACTTC.

The V and J genes are TRBV7-9 and TRBJ1-1; tentatively, D is TRBD1 (5 bases). V lost 1 base to trimming and J lost 5 bases, with 11 bases between them. CDR1 SEHNR and CDR2 FQNEAQ come from the germline V gene (reference sequence). The CDR3 length is 14 residues. Here the CDR3 reads CASSLEKRGTEAFF. CDR3 DNA: TGTGCCAGCAGCTTAGAGAAACGGGGGACTGAAGCTTTCTTT.

This clone was recorded a few times. CDR3 nucleotides: TGTGCCAGCAGTGAAGCCCTCTCGGAGCTGTTTTTT. This codes for CASSEALSELFF. This chain uses TRBV2 with TRBJ2-2; no reliable D call. Germline lookup yields CDR1 SNHLY and CDR2 FYNNEI. V was shortened by 0 bases and J by 10 bases, with 6 bases between the two germline ends. This CDR3 region has 12 residues.

The chain links TRBV7-9 to TRBJ2-7, with TRBD2 matching 7 bases. Trimming cost V 4 bases and J 4 bases; bases outside gene matches: 13. Germline V gene sequence: CDR1 SEHNR, CDR2 FQNEAQ (reference sequence). The CDR3 contains 16 residues. In nucleotides, the CDR3 is TGTGCCAGCAGCTCTAGCCTTAGGGAGGGGAAATACGAGCAGTACTTC. It codes for CASSSSLREGKYEQYF.

This clone was recorded once. The chain recombines TRBV4-2 with TRBJ1-2; D call uncertain. The germline CDR1 and CDR2 sequences are LGHNA and YNFKEQ. V lost 2 bases and J lost 8, with 18 bases in between. The CDR3 is 15 residues long. The CDR3 DNA reads TGTGCCAGCAGCCAAATGCGCAGCCTCTCGGGAGGCTACACCTTC. This gives the protein CASSQMRSLSGGYTF.

The CDR3 is CASSPSPQGATEAFF. For the CDR3, the DNA is TGTGCCAGCAGCCCCAGTCCGCAGGGGGCCACTGAAGCTTTCTTT. This sequence joins TRBV11-2 and TRBJ1-1; 8 bases are shared with TRBD1. The CDR3 covers 15 residues. With 5 bases clipped from V and 4 bases from J, the junction kept 9 bases outside the gene matches. Germline V CDR1 and CDR2: SGHAT, FQNNGV.

The V call is TRBV10-3, the J call TRBJ2-1; 11 nucleotides match TRBD2. The junction had 7 bases not matched to a gene; V was cut back by 10 bases and J by 2 bases. The germline V gene encodes CDR1 ENHRY and CDR2 SYGVKD. The length of the CDR3 is 15 residues. CDR3 nucleotides: TGTGCCAGCGCACGACTAGCGGGAACCTACAATGAGCAGTTCTTC. Amino acids: CASARLAGTYNEQFF.

The chain joins TRBV9 to TRBJ2-5, with 7 bases lining up with TRBD1. CDR3 length equals 15 residues. V trimming: 3 bases; J trimming: 0 bases; junction bases outside the gene matches: 5. Germline V gene data show CDR1 as SGDLS and CDR2 as YYNGEE. CDR3 residues: CASSAQGQYQETQYF. The CDR3 DNA reads as TGTGCCAGCAGCGCGCAGGGACAGTACCAAGAGACCCAGTACTTC.

The sample holds a few counts of this clone. The chain combines TRBV6-4 with TRBJ2-2, with 8 bases matching TRBD2. The V segment lost 5 bases and the J segment 4 bases; nucleotides outside the gene matches: 0. This CDR3 region has 13 residues. The germline gives CDR1 MRHNA, CDR2 SNTAGT. The DNA of the CDR3 is TGTGCCAGCAGTAGCGGGAGCACCGGGGAGCTGTTTTTT. Translating gives CASSSGSTGELFF.

This sequence joins TRBV7-2 and TRBJ2-1, with 13 bases aligning to TRBD2. The V gene's germline CDR1 is SGHTA and CDR2 FQGNSA. The CDR3 is 15 amino acids. V shed 4 bases and J 7 bases; nucleotides not matched to a gene: 4. CDR3 nucleotides: TGTGCCAGCAGCTCTACTAGCGGGAGGGGAAATGAGCAGTTCTTC. It encodes CASSSTSGRGNEQFF.

The gene calls are TRBV27 and TRBJ2-5; 13 bases are shared with TRBD2. Near its end, the DNA agrees better with TRBJ2-7, so the J call may be wrong. This CDR3 contains 14 residues. Germline CDR1 reads MNHEY; CDR2 reads SMNVEV (reference sequence). The CDR3 nucleotides are TGTGCCTCCGGGACTAGCGGGACGGCTTACGAGCAGTACTTC. Translating it yields CASGTSGTAYEQYF.

A note on this clone: At one of its ends the junction is not consistent with the germline gene, which may arise from a read error. V gene TRBV5-1 combines with J gene TRBJ2-7, with 12 positions matching TRBD2. Germline V gene data show CDR1 as SGHRS and CDR2 as YFSETQ. CDR3 length: 16 residues. The CDR3 nucleotides are TGCGCCAGCAGTTTGGCTAGCGGGAGGGCCGGATACGAGCAGTACTTC. It yields the protein CASSLASGRAGYEQYF.

The chain is built from TRBV6-5 and TRBJ2-5, with TRBD2 as a possible D gene (6 bases). This CDR3 spans 14 amino acids. Germline V lookup: CDR1 MNHEY, CDR2 SVGAGI. The V and J ends lost 0 bases and 3 bases respectively, with 8 bases between them. For the CDR3, the DNA is TGTGCCAGCAGTTACTCGACTAGTGAAGAGACCCAGTACTTC. This translates into CASSYSTSEETQYF.

This chain joins TRBV6-1 and TRBJ1-2, with 7 bases fitting TRBD1. V shed 1 base and J 1 base; nucleotides not matched to a gene: 12. The CDR3 spans 18 residues. The germline CDR1 and CDR2 sequences are MNHNS and SASEGT. In DNA form, the CDR3 reads TGTGCCAGCAGTGAAGATTTTTTAAGACAGGGCCTTAACTATGGCTACACCTTC. Protein: CASSEDFLRQGLNYGYTF.

The table lists this clone with a count of one. This rearrangement joins TRBV27 to TRBJ1-4, with 7 bases that match TRBD1. The CDR3 consists of 16 residues. Germline V gene data show CDR1 as MNHEY and CDR2 as SMNVEV (reference sequence). J gave up 5 bases and V 5 bases, and 11 bases lay outside the gene matches. CDR3 sequence reads: CASSPRNRGENEKLFF. In DNA, the CDR3 is TGTGCCAGCAGTCCTAGAAACAGGGGAGAGAATGAAAAACTGTTTTTT.